The clone carrying this T cell receptor beta chain was detected only a few times. The antigen remains undetermined. Investigators isolated RNA and reverse transcribed it into cDNA to act as the sequencing template. Profiling relied on immunoSEQ multiplex PCR, and the TCRdb table lists in-frame clones only, not all of them. The table includes 100,000 to 150,000 clones, roughly 55% detected once. The sample's treatment: oral pan-JAK inhibitor, 5-10 mg twice daily. This record belongs to a study of CD8+ T cells in alopecia areata. As for the study in general: The drug, oral tofacitinib, was given to treated patients at 5 to 10 mg twice daily.

General observations from the study: Scalp clonality and expanded CD8+ clones among the top 100 showed significant decreases with tofacitinib.

CDR1 is MDHEN, CDR2 SYDVKM, per germline. This CDR3 has 16 amino acids. V lost 5 bases, J lost 4 bases, and 13 bases stayed unmatched. V and J are TRBV28 and TRBJ2-7, with 8 positions matching TRBD1. The receptor was isolated from a human donor with alopecia areata. Source: CD4+ T cells sorted from blood, taken at week 4, from a patient treated with tofacitinib. The CDR3, as DNA: TGTGCCAGCAGTCTTACATCCGGGACAGGAAGTTACGAGCAGTACTTC. This sequence encodes CASSLTSGTGSYEQYF.